This TCR beta chain is drawn from a study of shared clonotypes between healthy human individuals. As for the study in general: Three plates each covered CD4 naive and memory; CD8 naive two, CD8 memory one. Study-wide findings and caveats: Represented diversity (both genetic and exposure-history) was limited by the small number of donors. Sharing across four donors was highest in naive CD4 (roughly 5%) and lowest in memory CD8 (roughly 0.4%).

A word on this clone: The antigen is not known.

CDR3 length: 16 residues. The V and J ends lost 0 bases and 0 bases respectively, with 10 bases between them. The V gene's germline CDR1 is SGHVS and CDR2 FNYEAQ. In replicate PCRs of sorted subsets, roughly 190 ng DNA, tens of thousands of T cell genomes, was used. Data came from immunoSEQ multiplex PCR; TCRdb stores just in-frame clones and leaves some out. The repertoire includes approximately 2.1 million clones, approximately 93% of them detected once, and 0.39% sits in the top ten. The sequencing input was naive CD4+ T cells from PBMCs. Specified subset: CD45RA+ positively selected. This sequence joins TRBV7-6 and TRBJ2-3; no reliable D call. The receptor was isolated from a man aged 18-30 years in good health. Some clones in this sample may be carry-over from other donors' samples. CDR3 nucleotide sequence: TGTGCCAGCAGCTTAGCCCCCGCTCCTAGCACAGATACGCAGTATTTT. The encoded protein is CASSLAPAPSTDTQYF. The variable domain in full, completed from reference TRBV7-6 and TRBJ2-3, reads GAGVSQSPRYKVTKRGQDVALRCDPISGHVSLYWYRQALGQGPEFLTYFNYEAQQDKSGLPNDRFSAERPEGSISTLTIQRTEQRDSAMYRCASSLAPAPSTDTQYFGPGTRLTVL.